This is a list of T cell receptor beta chains from one sample in a study of T cell repertoires in cytomegalovirus infection. Their recognized antigens are unknown. TCRdb analysed the reads with MiXCR anew, one entry per CDR3 protein. Of some 500,000 distinct CDR3 sequences in the sample, roughly a third were seen once. The sample here was cultured PBMCs, taken from culture after CMV antigen stimulation. These receptors all come from a human donor in good health (CMV status not recorded). Some clones in this sample may be carry-over from other donors' samples. The CDR3 runs from the conserved cysteine through the conserved F or W. The D gene is left open where the match is weak.

j_call	v_call	d_call	cdr3_aa
TRBJ2-5	TRBV6-5	TRBD1	CASSKTGGWKTQYF
TRBJ2-5	TRBV6-6	TRBD2	CASIFTSALAAQQETQYF
TRBJ2-3	TRBV7-6	TRBD1	CASSPGQGTVYTQYF
TRBJ2-1	TRBV6-5	NA	CASSYSGLSKIRGEQFF
TRBJ2-3	TRBV16	TRBD2	CASSQSHPGLAADTQYF
TRBJ2-7	TRBV28	TRBD2	CASSQLALTYEQYF
TRBJ2-7	TRBV6-8	NA	CASSDQAPYEQYF
TRBJ2-5	TRBV3-1	NA	CASSPRDTEETQYF
TRBJ1-2	TRBV7-2	TRBD1	CASSSPPQGARGYTF
TRBJ2-1	TRBV9	NA	CASSVGPHHSNEQFF
TRBJ1-1	TRBV30	NA	CAGIGNTEAFF
TRBJ2-5	TRBV28	NA	CASSFRGAGTQYF
TRBJ2-7	TRBV19	NA	CASSSGDSVSYEQYF
TRBJ2-7	TRBV12-3/TRBV12-4	NA	CASSLRTVTYEQYF
TRBJ1-1	TRBV7-6	TRBD1	CASSPETGAAEAFF
TRBJ2-3	TRBV20-1	NA	CSARGLADTQYF
TRBJ2-3	TRBV6-2/TRBV6-3	TRBD1	CASSYPRDREGSDTQYF
TRBJ2-1	TRBV7-2	TRBD1	CASSYGQGIHEQFF
TRBJ2-3	TRBV6-1	TRBD2	CASSPGSGTTDTQYF
TRBJ2-5	TRBV19	TRBD2	CASSIAGATETQYF
TRBJ2-2	TRBV4-3	NA	CASSQVGRGSGELFF
TRBJ2-1	TRBV4-3	TRBD2	CASSPLAGETYEQFF
TRBJ2-3	TRBV28	NA	CASSSGEPSTDTQYF
TRBJ1-4	TRBV20-1	TRBD1	CSARAFQGGNVELFF
TRBJ1-5	TRBV19	TRBD1	CASSTGQGIAQPQHF
TRBJ2-7	TRBV19	NA	CASSPHGPVNEQYF
TRBJ1-1	TRBV28	NA	CASSSPGPNTEAFF
TRBJ2-3	TRBV24-1	NA	CATSPRAASTDTQYF
TRBJ1-3	TRBV4-1	NA	CASSQDYPQTGNTIYF
TRBJ2-5	TRBV15	NA	CATSRLGPETQYF
TRBJ2-2	TRBV2	NA	CAREGTFQGGTGELFF
TRBJ1-1	TRBV12-3/TRBV12-4	NA	CASSQRAGTAFF
TRBJ2-5	TRBV5-6	TRBD2	CASSLGLAPNHKKETQYF
TRBJ2-1	TRBV12-3/TRBV12-4	TRBD2	CASSLTSGSSNEQFF
TRBJ2-1	TRBV11-2	TRBD2	CASSQAGESYNEQFF
TRBJ2-2	TRBV6-2/TRBV6-3	TRBD2	CASSLRTSGKAGELFF
TRBJ1-1	TRBV28	TRBD1	CASSLDQGDFGTEAFF
TRBJ2-7	TRBV7-2	TRBD2	CASSPETSGYEQYF
TRBJ2-1	TRBV19	NA	CASRGRGTTYNEQFF
TRBJ1-1	TRBV27	NA	CASRNQMNTEAFF
TRBJ2-6	TRBV4-1	TRBD1	CASSQDQGAGANVLTF
TRBJ1-4	TRBV11-2	TRBD1	CASSVTGTDVEKLFF
TRBJ2-3	TRBV11-2	NA	CASSLDLALATQYF
TRBJ2-1	TRBV5-6	TRBD1	CASSYGQGQFF
TRBJ2-4	TRBV7-2	TRBD2	CASSRGLAELAKNIQYF
TRBJ2-5	TRBV20-1	TRBD2	CSARYWGLAGQETQYF
TRBJ2-3	TRBV7-9	NA	CASSLELVATQYF
TRBJ2-4	TRBV20-1	TRBD2	CSARELAGVGDIQYF
TRBJ2-5	TRBV6-1	NA	CASSSGETWYQETQYF
TRBJ2-3	TRBV10-3	NA	CAISGVSGSTDTQYF
TRBJ2-1	TRBV7-2	NA	CASTLLVVGEQFF
TRBJ2-1	TRBV19	NA	CASRPSGDKPRNEQFF
TRBJ2-5	TRBV5-5	NA	CASSLGSGAQFKTQYF
TRBJ1-1	TRBV7-8	NA	CASSLRPGANTEAFF
TRBJ2-1	TRBV7-2	TRBD2	CASSLVGTSGAYNEQFF
TRBJ2-1	TRBV19	NA	CASSTSTSPSSYNEQFF
TRBJ2-6	TRBV24-1	NA	CATAPAGRSGANVLTF